This T cell receptor (beta chain) came from a study of cytomegalovirus exposure and HLA in healthy donors. Study overall: Unique TCRs numbering approximately 80 million, obtained from HLA-typed donors, made up an early data release.

This clone was found a few times. With 60 Vbeta and 13 Jbeta primers, the PCR was carried out. Only in-frame clones appear in the TCRdb table, and some are missing; sequencing was by immunoSEQ multiplex PCR. Here the sample spans about 96,000 clones, 65% to 75% being singletons. The germline gives CDR1 SGHRS, CDR2 YFSETQ. V was shortened by 1 base and J by 1 base, with 11 bases between the two germline ends. The CDR3 consists of 15 residues. Each donor was healthy, and each was a bone marrow donor. This chain links TRBV5-1 with TRBJ2-5, with no clear D. The specimen was PBMCs. This receptor was taken from a female donor in good health and CMV-seropositive. The DNA of the CDR3 is TGCGCCAGCAGCTTGAGCCGCTATTCCCAAGAGACCCAGTACTTC. Protein: CASSLSRYSQETQYF.